This T cell receptor (beta chain) derives from a study of blood T cell repertoires in COVID-19. The data were produced by immunoSEQ multiplex PCR, yet TCRdb's version contains in-frame clones alone and is incomplete. The data show 30,000 to 40,000 clones, less than 85% seen once. This CDR3 is built from 16 residues. The germline V and J ends were trimmed by 0 bases and 1 base, with 12 bases remaining between them. The germline CDR1 and CDR2 sequences are LGHDT and YNNKEL (reference sequence). V usage is TRBV3-1 (or the pseudogene TRBV3-2) and J usage is TRBJ1-1, with unresolved D. Sequenced: peripheral blood. The TCR originated in a human donor with acute or convalescent COVID-19. The donor label of this sample is uncertain. CDR3 sequence (DNA): TGTGCCAGCAGCCAAGATCGTTTTTACGGGAACACTGAAGCTTTCTTT. This codes for CASSQDRFYGNTEAFF.